This T cell receptor beta chain emerged from a study of T cell changes during pregnancy in multiple sclerosis (dated by TCRdb to the late 2010s). For the wider study: Changes in the T cell repertoire over the course of pregnancy were examined in this study in women with multiple sclerosis.

Trimming takes 5 bases off V and 2 bases off J; junction bases not matched to a gene: 5. The CDR3 goes from the cysteine to the phenylalanine over 14 residues. Kept here is only the CDR3 DNA, which spans 42 bases and is read in frame from base 1. As encoded in the germline V gene, CDR1 is MDHEN while CDR2 is SYDVKM. Note on this clone: Its antigen is unknown. Base quality data are lacking; no much larger clone is found one base away.

The method behind the library was the immunoSEQ multiplex PCR assay. In TCRdb, the immuneACCESS table is reduced to in-frame sequences with V and J assigned. These tables do not hold every clone; where another copy was compared, an unresolved V gene accounts for under half, and the others remain unexplained. This sample has some 46,000 clones in its table, and 80% to 95% of those were observed once. The leading ten clones occupy 2% to 2.5% of the sample. This receptor chain uses TRBV28 and TRBJ1-2; TRBD1 aligns with 7 central bases. The specimen was peripheral blood, collected in the third trimester of pregnancy. This sequence originates from a female donor with multiple sclerosis, enrolled in a pregnancy study. The nucleotides read TGTGCCAGCAGTACCGGGACAGCCAACTATGGCTACACCTTC. Its amino acids are CASSTGTANYGYTF.